The 32 T cell receptor beta chains in this list originate from one sample, sequenced in a study of blood T cell repertoires in COVID-19. Sequencing was performed with immunoSEQ multiplex PCR; in TCRdb, only in-frame clones are kept and a portion is missing. The sample lists about 370,000 clones, 80% to 90% seen once, with about 3% in the top ten. The source material was peripheral blood. Source of these receptors: a young woman with COVID-19, enrolled during active disease.

The chain links TRBV5-4 to TRBJ1-2; D perhaps matches TRBD1 (6 bases). CDR1 is SGHNT and CDR2 is YYREEE in the germline V gene (reference sequence). CDR3 length: 15 residues. V lost 0 bases and J lost 4, with 13 bases in between. For the CDR3, the DNA is TGTGCCAGCAGCTTGGGAATTGGGGGCCCCTATGGCTACACCTTC. Encoded protein: CASSLGIGGPYGYTF.

This chain uses TRBV2 with TRBJ2-7; D gene unclear. Germline V gene data show CDR1 as SNHLY and CDR2 as FYNNEI. Trimming removed 4 bases at V and 1 base at J, with 2 bases between. CDR3 size: 11 residues. CDR3 amino acids: CASSVSYEQYF. The CDR3, as DNA: TGTGCCAGCAGTGTATCCTACGAGCAGTACTTC.

This clone was recorded only once. The rearrangement links TRBV4-3 to TRBJ1-3, with D possibly being TRBD1 (6 bases). The CDR3 totals 17 residues. Germline assignment: CDR1 LGHNA and CDR2 YSLEER. V was clipped by 1 base and J by 8 bases, with 21 bases between them. The CDR3 DNA follows: TGCGCCAGCAGCCAAGTGTCGGGACAACCCAGGGTAGACACCATATATTTT. As protein: CASSQVSGQPRVDTIYF.

The chain links TRBV29-1 to TRBJ2-7, with 12 positions matching TRBD1. With 7 bases clipped from V and 7 bases from J, the junction kept 11 bases outside the gene matches. CDR1 SQVTM and CDR2 ANQGSEA come from the germline V gene. This CDR3 spans 14 amino acids. CDR3 in amino acids: CSAKAGQGAREQYF. The CDR3 DNA sequence: TGCAGCGCGAAGGCGGGACAGGGGGCGAGGGAGCAGTACTTC.

A remark on this clone: The same CDR3 also results from other DNA sequences found in this sample. The chain combines TRBV12-1 with TRBJ1-3; the D call in the table, TRBD1, was not verified against the DNA. TRBV12-1 is annotated as a pseudogene. There are 16 residues in the CDR3. The CDR3 here is CAGREGVGNSGNTIYF. CDR3 nucleotides: TGTGCCGGAAGAGAGGGGGTGGGCAACTCTGGAAACACCATATATTTT.

The rearrangement links TRBV4-2 to TRBJ2-7; D is undetermined. Trimming took 1 base from V and 0 from J, leaving 10 bases between them. Germline V gives CDR1 LGHNA, CDR2 YNFKEQ. The CDR3 is made up of 15 amino acids. The CDR3 region is CASSQGPRSSYEQYF. The CDR3 DNA sequence: TGTGCCAGCAGCCAAGGACCCCGGAGCTCCTACGAGCAGTACTTC.

V is TRBV6-2 or TRBV6-3 and J is TRBJ2-1; 11 nucleotides agree with TRBD1. V shed 1 base and J 9 bases; nucleotides not matched to a gene: 8. This CDR3 has 16 residues. CDR1 and CDR2 from the germline V gene are MNHEY and SVGEGT. DNA for the CDR3: TGTGCCAGCAGTTACTTCGGGACAGGGGGGCTTTCTGAGCAGTTCTTC. The encoded protein is CASSYFGTGGLSEQFF.

The chain is built from TRBV11-3 and TRBJ1-1, with D tentatively TRBD1 (5 bases). Per the germline V gene, CDR1 is SGHNT and CDR2 is YENEEA. V gave up 1 base and J gave up 2 bases, with 8 bases separating them. The CDR3 is 14 amino acids. This CDR3 reads CASSLVRANTEAFF. The CDR3 DNA sequence: TGTGCCAGCAGCTTAGTCAGGGCTAACACTGAAGCTTTCTTT.

The chain employs TRBV7-2 and TRBJ2-2; 9 bases fit TRBD2. Germline V gives CDR1 SGHTA, CDR2 FQGNSA. J was trimmed by 1 base and V by 5 bases; bases with no gene match: 5. The CDR3 sequence is 16 residues long. The CDR3 is CASSRTSVRNTGELFF. The CDR3 DNA follows: TGTGCCAGCAGCCGGACTAGCGTAAGGAACACCGGGGAGCTGTTTTTT. Full variable domain (rest looked up from reference TRBV7-2 and TRBJ2-2): GAGVSQSPSNKVTEKGKDVELRCDPISGHTALYWYRQSLGQGLEFLIYFQGNSAPDKSGLPSDRFSAERTGGSVSTLTIQRTQQEDSAVYLCASSRTSVRNTGELFFGEGSRLTVL.

Only one count was recorded for this clone. The chain uses TRBV10-2 and TRBJ1-2; a possible D gene is TRBD1 (6 bases). V shed 5 bases and J shed 0 bases, with 7 bases lying between them. Germline CDR1 and CDR2: WSHSY and SAAADI. The CDR3 covers 13 residues. This CDR3 is CASSRTANYGYTF. The DNA for the CDR3 is TGCGCCAGCAGTCGGACAGCTAACTATGGCTACACCTTC.

This clone appeared once. The CDR3 region has the DNA TGTGCCAGCTCCCCCCCCGAGCGGGGGCCGGAGCAGTTCTTC. Protein product: CASSPPERGPEQFF. This chain connects TRBV18 to TRBJ2-1; 8 bases align to TRBD2. The J segment lost 10 bases and the V segment lost 6 bases, leaving 11 bases of the junction unmatched. Germline V gene data show CDR1 as KGHSH and CDR2 as LQKENI. The CDR3 totals 14 residues.

The V and J genes are TRBV6-4 and TRBJ2-7, with 11 bases lining up with TRBD2. V lost 0 bases, J lost 2 bases, and 6 bases stayed unmatched. The V gene's germline CDR1 is MRHNA and CDR2 SNTAGT. The CDR3 consists of 17 residues. The CDR3 region is CASSDSSRLAGPYEQYV. The CDR3 DNA sequence: TGTGCCAGCAGTGACTCGAGTCGACTAGCGGGGCCCTACGAGCAGTACGTC.

The chain joins TRBV29-1 to TRBJ2-3; TRBD1 aligns across 8 bases. J was trimmed by 0 bases and V by 7 bases; bases with no gene match: 9. CDR3 length equals 15 residues. CDR1 and CDR2 from the germline V gene are SQVTM and ANQGSEA. The DNA of the CDR3 is TGCAGCGCTACCCCTCGGGACAGGAGCACAGATACGCAGTATTTT. This encodes CSATPRDRSTDTQYF.

This rearrangement joins TRBV7-9 to TRBJ2-7; D is uncertain. In germline, CDR1 is SEHNR, CDR2 FQNEAQ (reference sequence). The CDR3 has 12 residues. V lost 5 bases to trimming and J lost 6 bases, with 11 bases between them. The CDR3 is CASSPNLSEQYF. CDR3 bases: TGTGCCAGCAGCCCCAACTTATCCGAGCAGTACTTC.

The V call is TRBV19, the J call TRBJ1-6; D possibly corresponds to TRBD1 (5 bases). The V end was cut by 1 base, the J end by 2 bases, with 9 bases between. Germline assignment: CDR1 LNHDA and CDR2 SQIVND (reference sequence). This CDR3 comprises 16 residues. DNA for the CDR3: TGTGCCAGTAGTATAGGCAGGGCGACCTATAATTCACCCCTCCACTTT. This sequence encodes CASSIGRATYNSPLHF.

V usage is TRBV4-1 and J usage is TRBJ2-1; TRBD2 agrees at 8 bases. The CDR3 consists of 15 residues. The germline V gene encodes CDR1 MGHRA and CDR2 YSYEKL. V lost 0 bases and J lost 8; bases outside the gene matches: 6. The CDR3 reads CASSQDRGGSDEQFF. CDR3 nucleotide sequence: TGCGCCAGCAGCCAAGACCGGGGGGGCTCAGATGAGCAGTTCTTC.

The chain is built from TRBV5-1 and TRBJ2-1; D unresolved. V lost 1 base to trimming and J lost 0 bases, with 8 bases between them. The CDR3 extends over 15 amino acids. Germline CDR1 reads SGHRS; CDR2 reads YFSETQ. In nucleotides, the CDR3 is TGCGCCAGCAGCTTGAAAGCGTCCTCCTACAATGAGCAGTTCTTC. This translates into CASSLKASSYNEQFF.

This clone appeared a few times. The genes are TRBV7-9 and TRBJ2-3; possible D gene TRBD1, 5 bases. Trimming shortened V by 1 base and J by 5 bases, and 10 bases separated the two germline ends. The germline V gene has CDR1 SEHNR and CDR2 FQNEAQ (reference sequence). The CDR3 consists of 14 residues. CDR3 region: CASSLGREIDTQYF. CDR3 DNA sequence: TGTGCCAGCAGCTTAGGCAGGGAAATAGATACGCAGTATTTT.

The J gene is TRBJ1-2, the V gene TRBV6-1; D unclear. Germline loops: CDR1 MNHNS, CDR2 SASEGT. The CDR3 extends over 14 amino acids. V lost 3 bases, J lost 0 bases, and 8 bases lay in between. The CDR3 here is CASSDHRANYGYTF. CDR3 DNA sequence: TGTGCCAGCAGTGACCACAGAGCTAACTATGGCTACACCTTC.

The V call is TRBV18, the J call TRBJ1-2; D is unresolved. V lost 2 bases, J lost 6 bases, and 7 bases lay in between. Germline CDR1 reads KGHSH; CDR2 reads LQKENI. CDR3 length: 12 amino acids. Here the CDR3 DNA reads TGTGCCAGCTCACCAGGGGAGGATGGCTACACCTTC. Its translation: CASSPGEDGYTF.

This clone came up a few times. The rearrangement joins TRBV7-2 to TRBJ1-2, with 9 positions matching TRBD1. V was pared by 5 bases and J by 4 bases, with 8 bases of the junction left unmatched. The CDR3 consists of 15 residues. In germline, CDR1 is SGHTA, CDR2 FQGNSA. CDR3 sequence reads: CASSGRDRDRYGYTF. For the CDR3, the DNA is TGTGCCAGCAGCGGCCGGGACAGGGACCGCTATGGCTACACCTTC. Drawing the rest from reference TRBV7-2 and TRBJ1-2, the complete variable domain is GAGVSQSPSNKVTEKGKDVELRCDPISGHTALYWYRQSLGQGLEFLIYFQGNSAPDKSGLPSDRFSAERTGGSVSTLTIQRTQQEDSAVYLCASSGRDRDRYGYTFGSGTRLTVV.

The chain links TRBV6-5 to TRBJ1-6; D is possibly TRBD1 (6 bases). V dropped 6 bases and J dropped 7 bases, with 10 bases sitting between them. CDR1 MNHEY and CDR2 SVGAGI come from the germline V gene. This CDR3 has 13 amino acids. CDR3 DNA sequence: TGTGCCAGCAGCTCAGGGGACAATTCACCCCTCCACTTT. Protein product: CASSSGDNSPLHF.

This clone appeared a single time. The V call is TRBV3-1 (or the pseudogene TRBV3-2), the J call TRBJ2-5; 8 bases are shared with TRBD2. The CDR3 runs to 15 residues. Germline lookup yields CDR1 LGHDT and CDR2 YNNKEL (reference sequence). With 2 bases clipped from V and 5 bases from J, the junction kept 7 bases outside the gene matches. Written as DNA, the CDR3 is TGTGCCAGCAGCCAACGGGGGGGCCGGGCGGAGACCCAGTACTTC. As protein: CASSQRGGRAETQYF.

The V gene is TRBV6-2 or TRBV6-3, the J gene TRBJ1-2, with 8 positions matching TRBD1. V lost 4 bases and J lost 2; bases outside the gene matches: 3. CDR1 and CDR2 (germline): MNHEY, SVGEGT. The CDR3 totals 14 residues. As DNA, the CDR3 is TGTGCCAGCAGTTCCGGACAGGGCAACTATGGCTACACCTTC. It translates to CASSSGQGNYGYTF.

The J gene is TRBJ2-1, the V gene TRBV7-8; TRBD2 matches 11 bases. Looked up from germline, CDR1 is SGHVS and CDR2 is FQNEAQ. Trimming took 8 bases from V and 4 from J; bases not matched to a gene: 10. The CDR3 has 16 amino acids. The CDR3 protein is CASRPGRTSGYNEQFF. CDR3 in DNA: TGTGCCAGCCGCCCGGGAAGGACTAGCGGGTACAATGAGCAGTTCTTC.

The rearrangement links TRBV4-3 to TRBJ1-4; no reliable D call. Deletions cut 4 bases from V and 6 bases from J, with 6 bases between. This CDR3 spans 12 amino acids. Germline values: CDR1 LGHNA, CDR2 YSLEER. CDR3 in amino acids: CASSLQDEKLFF. CDR3 in DNA: TGCGCCAGCAGCCTCCAGGATGAAAAACTGTTTTTT.

V usage is TRBV10-1 and J usage is TRBJ2-1; perhaps TRBD2 as D (6 bases). V shed 3 bases and J shed 8 bases, with 20 bases lying between them. The V gene's germline CDR1 is WNHNN and CDR2 SYGVQD (reference sequence). The CDR3 covers 16 residues. The CDR3 coding sequence is TGCGCCAGCAGTGAAGGGGACTCATCAGCAACCGATGAGCAGTTCTTC. Translated: CASSEGDSSATDEQFF.

The chain has TRBV5-6 and TRBJ1-2; D not resolved. CDR1 SGHDT and CDR2 YYEEEE come from the germline V gene. The CDR3 consists of 14 residues. V was cut by 0 bases and J by 6 bases, with 12 bases left in between. DNA for the CDR3: TGTGCCAGCAGCTTGGTTTGGGCACGCAATGGCTACACCTTC. This translates into CASSLVWARNGYTF.

The chain has TRBV5-4 and TRBJ2-7, with TRBD1 identical over 7 bases. Germline CDR1 and CDR2: SGHNT and YYREEE (reference sequence). The junction had 8 bases not matched to a gene; V was cut back by 0 bases and J by 2 bases. This CDR3 spans 16 amino acids. The CDR3 loop reads CASSLDRGRRAYEQYF. CDR3 DNA: TGTGCCAGCAGCTTGGACAGGGGCCGTCGGGCCTACGAGCAGTACTTC.

The chain is built from TRBV29-1 and TRBJ1-2; 9 bases are shared with TRBD1. The CDR3 spans 14 residues. V was pared by 6 bases and J by 2 bases, with 7 bases of the junction left unmatched. The germline V gene encodes CDR1 SQVTM and CDR2 ANQGSEA. CDR3 DNA sequence: TGCAGCGTGGGGTTAACAGGGGGCAACTATGGCTACACCTTC. This encodes CSVGLTGGNYGYTF.

The chain combines TRBV19 with TRBJ1-1; D gene unclear. This CDR3 spans 14 amino acids. V lost 4 bases and J 5 bases, leaving 14 bases between the germline ends. Germline-derived CDR1 and CDR2 are LNHDA and SQIVND (reference sequence). CDR3 protein: CASSKAGGGTEAFF. The CDR3 coding sequence is TGTGCCAGTAGTAAGGCAGGCGGAGGGACTGAAGCTTTCTTT.

The V call is TRBV5-1, the J call TRBJ2-4; D perhaps matches TRBD2 (6 bases). The CDR3 sequence is 17 residues long. V was trimmed by 0 bases and J by 0 bases, leaving 13 bases between them. Germline CDR1 is SGHRS and CDR2 is YFSETQ. The CDR3 DNA sequence: TGCGCCAGCAGCTTGGGACGGGAGACTCTAGCCAAAAACATTCAGTACTTC. It translates to CASSLGRETLAKNIQYF.